The entry below describes one TCR beta chain. As yet, its antigen is unknown. One entry per CDR3 protein, called by TCRdb with MiXCR from the 5' RACE reads. In the table there are fewer than 12,000 distinct CDR3 sequences, under 20% of which are singletons. V shed 5 bases and J 1 base; nucleotides not matched to a gene: 4. CDR3 length equals 15 residues. Study outcomes and limitations: In terms of TCR gene usage, tumor memory CD4+ T cells clustered together with blood and lymph node memory CD4+ cells, as well as with lymph node naive CD4+ cells. Greatest tumor Treg TCR overlap was with tumor naive CD4+ cells.

Treg sorting used a CD4+CD25+CD127-/low gate. Sequencing input: Tregs sorted from a lymph node. This chain joins TRBV12-3 or TRBV12-4 and TRBJ1-1, with 10 bases matching TRBD1. This clonotype was obtained from a female donor with breast cancer. The CDR3 region has the DNA TGTGCCAGCAGTCCCAGACAGGGGGCGAACACTGAAGCTTTCTTT. This gives the protein CASSPRQGANTEAFF.